This section outlines one TCR beta chain sequence together with its context. Its antigen is currently not known. No much larger clone exists at a distance of one base, and base qualities are not known. This sample was taken from a study of blood T cells in healthy people across ages (dated by TCRdb to the mid-2010s). With respect to the entire study: In model experiments, roughly one uniquely barcoded TCR beta cDNA molecule per two T cells was captured by template switching. To track age-related changes in TCR beta repertoire diversity, the study relied on deep sequencing normalized with unique cDNA molecular identifiers. Donors were grouped into four age groups: young (average approximately 15 years), middle-aged (39), aged (over 55) and long-lived (around 82). To avoid experimental bias, donors of different ages were randomly spread across the sequencing lanes. For two donors (one aged 18 to 29 and one aged 80 or older), the study analyzed two additional independent replicas of 1 million unique cDNA reads from the same blood draw. General findings and caveats noted by the study authors: The percentage of naive T cells measured by flow cytometry correlated strongly with observed TCR beta diversity. Bulk unsorted PBMC profiling prevented conclusive comparison of naive and antigen-experienced compartments. The long-lived group showed more naive CD4+ T cells, fewer expanded clones and increased TCR diversity than the aged group, suggesting age selection. Estimates of total diversity from one million sequenced T cells were regarded as lower bounds and underestimates. Observed TCR beta diversity per million T cells fell roughly linearly with age, and a significant reduction was already apparent by age around 40. The CMV infection status of donors was not known, potentially confounding age-related changes in expanded clonotypes.

The library was produced with 5' RACE. This sample was sequenced with an Illumina HiSeq 2500. A second PCR of about 7 to 12 cycles was run with a J-beta primer mix and a sample-barcoded 5' primer. A unique molecular identifier was introduced onto each TCR beta cDNA molecule by a template-switch 5' adaptor carrying 12 random nucleotides. At least 2.5 million CDR3-containing paired-end reads were obtained from each sample. First-strand cDNA synthesis was performed from all RNA using the Mint cDNA synthesis kit, with priming by a TRBC-specific oligonucleotide. All cDNA was treated with uracil-DNA glycosylase and then went through a first 18-cycle PCR with the universal primers M1SS and BC2_uni_R. Under the source paper's analysis protocol: For normalization, 1 million high-quality reads, each with a distinct molecular identifier, were randomly selected from each sample. Reads sharing molecular identifiers were discarded rather than binned into consensus sequences. CDR3 identification, clonotype clustering and error correction used MiTCR with a Q25 quality threshold and the strictest error-elimination algorithm. Lower-bound total TCR beta diversity was estimated with a nonparametric unseen species model using Euler transformation. Starting from the raw public reads, TCRdb applied fastp trimming at Q25, assembled clones with MiXCR and retained in-frame beta chains. Rows are unified per CDR3 protein, each entry keeping the most common DNA and genes. The authors' filters were not applied to this entry. Present in this sample are about 970,000 distinct CDR3 sequences, roughly 51% of which were seen just once. The ten top clones hold 20% to 25% of the sample.

Donors were 39 systemically healthy Caucasian individuals from Russia aged roughly 6 to 90 years. About 9.8 milliliters of peripheral blood were drawn from each donor into EDTA-treated Vacutainer tubes. Ficoll-Paque density-gradient centrifugation was used to isolate PBMCs, with at least 7 million obtained per sample. Trizol reagent was used to extract total RNA from PBMCs, with at least 6 micrograms per sample. For every donor, flow cytometry on a PBMC aliquot measured the percentage of naive CD45RAhigh/CD27high T cells. Sequencing was done on a sample of blood. The sequence came from a woman between 55 and 75 years old in good health.

The CDR3 corresponds to CAWRGVVPCEAFF. The DNA sequence follows: TGTGCCTGGAGGGGAGTCGTGCCCTGTGAAGCTTTCTTT. The chain couples TRBV30 to TRBJ1-1; the D segment cannot be called with confidence. The CDR3 holds 13 amino acids from the cysteine to the phenylalanine. Only the CDR3 region is kept as DNA, spanning 39 bases read in frame from base 1. Deletion took 3 bases off V and 7 bases off J, with a span of 15 bases between the germline ends. The germline V gene (reference sequence) sets CDR1 to GTSNPN and CDR2 to SVGIG.